In its sample, the clone carrying this T cell receptor beta chain was seen many times. The antigen is undetermined. V lost 5 bases and J lost 4, with 9 bases in between. CDR1 is SGHTA, CDR2 FQGNSA, per germline. This CDR3 spans 13 amino acids. The data were taken from a study of spatial heterogeneity in lung cancer. Regarding time point: blood at routine non-recurrence follow-up after resection. The study, taken as a whole, reports: Ubiquitous expanded tumor TCRs appeared in blood more at resection than follow-up.

TCRdb reprocessed the 5' RACE reads with MiXCR, giving one entry per CDR3 protein. In the table there are 45,000 to 50,000 distinct CDR3 sequences, 10% to 15% of which are singletons. This sequence was found in a male donor with early-stage non-small cell lung cancer. The genes are TRBV7-2 and TRBJ1-5; maybe TRBD1 (6 bases). Sequenced here: PBMCs, sampled at follow-up. CDR3 nucleotide sequence: TGTGCCAGCAGCCCCGACAGGAATCAGCCCCAGCATTTT. Protein: CASSPDRNQPQHF.